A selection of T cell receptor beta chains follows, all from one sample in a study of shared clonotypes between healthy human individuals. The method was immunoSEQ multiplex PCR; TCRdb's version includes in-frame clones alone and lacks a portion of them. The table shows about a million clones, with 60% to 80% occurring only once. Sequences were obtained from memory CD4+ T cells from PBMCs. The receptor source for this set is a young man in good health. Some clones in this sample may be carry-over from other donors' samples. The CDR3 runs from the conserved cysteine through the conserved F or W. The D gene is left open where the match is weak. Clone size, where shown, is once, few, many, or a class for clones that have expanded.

CASSWGQGVRETQYF,TGCGCCAGCAGCTGGGGACAGGGTGTTAGGGAGACCCAGTACTTC,TRBJ2-5,NA,TRBV5-1,TRBD1
CASRLGDYTEAFF,TGTGCCAGCAGACTAGGGGACTACACTGAAGCTTTCTTT,TRBJ1-1,NA,TRBV6-1,NA
CASSLDRTGGGGYTF,TGTGCCAGCAGCTTGGACAGGACAGGGGGCGGTGGCTACACCTTC,TRBJ1-2,few,TRBV5-4,TRBD1
CASSFGLAGVGTDTQYF,TGTGCCAGCAGCTTTGGACTAGCGGGAGTGGGCACAGATACGCAGTATTTT,TRBJ2-3,NA,TRBV5-6,TRBD2
CASSSSTPGTDTQYF,TGCGCCAGCAGCTCCTCAACCCCTGGCACAGATACGCAGTATTTT,TRBJ2-3,NA,TRBV5-1,NA
CASSPGGTGLQPQHF,TGTGCCAGTAGTCCTGGCGGGACAGGGCTCCAGCCCCAGCATTTT,TRBJ1-5,NA,TRBV19,TRBD1
CASSLEVQIYGYTF,TGTGCCAGCAGCTTAGAGGTACAAATCTATGGCTACACCTTC,TRBJ1-2,NA,TRBV7-2,NA
CASSPLTATYEQYF,TGTGCCAGCAGCCCGTTGACAGCTACCTACGAGCAGTACTTC,TRBJ2-7,NA,TRBV7-2,NA
CASSLDGGTGYPYEQYF,TGTGCCAGCAGCTTAGATGGCGGAACAGGTTACCCCTACGAGCAGTACTTC,TRBJ2-7,NA,TRBV11-3,NA
CASSEAYLAGGPGEQFF,TGTGCCAGCAGTGAAGCCTATCTAGCGGGAGGGCCCGGGGAGCAGTTCTTC,TRBJ2-1,many,TRBV2,TRBD2
CASSPGGRGNTEAFF,TGTGCCAGCAGCCCAGGGGGCAGGGGGAACACTGAAGCTTTCTTT,TRBJ1-1,NA,TRBV11-3,TRBD1
CASSPVGTSSYEQYF,TGTGCCAGCTCCCCCGTTGGGACCAGCTCCTACGAGCAGTACTTC,TRBJ2-7,once,TRBV5-6,NA
CASSLSDRFGPQHF,TGTGCCAGCAGCTTATCCGACAGGTTTGGGCCCCAGCATTTT,TRBJ1-5,NA,TRBV28,NA
CASSLRREYNEQFF,TGTGCCAGCAGCTTAAGGCGGGAATACAATGAGCAGTTCTTC,TRBJ2-1,NA,TRBV7-3,NA
CASSLGLWHTEAFF,TGTGCCAGCAGCTTAGGCCTTTGGCACACTGAAGCTTTCTTT,TRBJ1-1,once,TRBV21-1,NA
CASRETGAAYEQYF,TGTGCCAGCAGAGAAACGGGAGCGGCCTACGAGCAGTACTTC,TRBJ2-7,few,TRBV6-1,NA
CASSFRGTEAFF,TGTGCCAGCAGCTTCAGGGGCACTGAAGCTTTCTTT,TRBJ1-1,NA,TRBV5-4,NA
CASSWTLSQETQYF,TGCGCCAGCAGCTGGACACTATCGCAAGAGACCCAGTACTTC,TRBJ2-5,NA,TRBV5-1,NA
CASSLAERWGYTF,TGCGCCAGCAGCTTAGCCGAAAGGTGGGGCTACACCTTC,TRBJ1-2,many,TRBV5-1,NA
CASSPQPGTLTEAFF,TGTGCCAGCAGCCCACAACCCGGGACTTTGACTGAAGCTTTCTTT,TRBJ1-1,NA,TRBV2,NA
CAWSRGTGGEPQHF,TGTGCCTGGAGTCGGGGTACAGGGGGGGAGCCCCAGCATTTT,TRBJ1-5,NA,TRBV30,TRBD1
CASESKTVSYNEQFF,TGTGCCAGCGAGTCTAAGACGGTCTCCTACAATGAGCAGTTCTTC,TRBJ2-1,NA,TRBV28,NA
CASSQDIGSSSGSGRVTGELFF,TGCGCCAGCAGCCAAGATATTGGTTCCTCCAGTGGAAGCGGGAGGGTCACCGGGGAGCTGTTTTTT,TRBJ2-2,NA,TRBV4-3,TRBD2
CAWSVGGAETQYF,TGTGCCTGGAGTGTCGGGGGTGCAGAGACCCAGTACTTC,TRBJ2-5,NA,TRBV30,NA
CASTSASRAQGNQPQHF,TGTGCCAGCACCTCTGCCAGCAGGGCCCAAGGAAATCAGCCCCAGCATTTT,TRBJ1-5,few,TRBV28,NA
CACPLRGGKLFF,TGTGCCTGTCCTCTGAGGGGGGGAAAACTGTTTTTT,TRBJ1-4,few,TRBV30,NA
CASAGDTSRQPQHF,TGTGCCAGCGCCGGGGACACCTCTCGACAGCCCCAGCATTTT,TRBJ1-5,few,TRBV19,NA
CASSSFSSQGARYGYTF,TGTGCCAGCTCATCCTTTTCCTCACAGGGGGCGCGGTATGGCTACACCTTC,TRBJ1-2,NA,TRBV18,TRBD1
CASSLTGTGGSYEQYF,TGCGCCAGCAGCTTGACCGGGACAGGGGGCTCTTACGAGCAGTACTTC,TRBJ2-7,NA,TRBV5-1,TRBD1
CASSRTGRTNEKLFF,TGTGCCAGCAGTCGTACCGGACGGACTAATGAAAAACTGTTTTTT,TRBJ1-4,NA,TRBV7-8,NA
CASSPWGSGEQYF,TGTGCCAGCAGTCCATGGGGCAGCGGCGAGCAGTACTTC,TRBJ2-7,NA,TRBV11-2,NA
CASRLGGQGGSYEQYF,TGTGCAAGTCGCTTAGGAGGACAGGGAGGGAGCTACGAGCAGTACTTC,TRBJ2-7,NA,TRBV12-2,NA
CASSSNRDQYGYTF,TGTGCCAGCAGTTCGAATAGAGATCAATATGGCTACACCTTC,TRBJ1-2,NA,TRBV6-6,NA
CASSRGVSETQYF,TGTGCCAGCAGCCGGGGGGTCTCGGAGACCCAGTACTTC,TRBJ2-5,NA,TRBV7-2,TRBD2
CASSGTGDFYGYTF,TGTGCCAGCAGTGGGACAGGGGACTTCTATGGCTACACCTTC,TRBJ1-2,NA,TRBV2,TRBD1
CASLVPGGYGYTF,TGTGCCAGCCTTGTCCCCGGCGGCTATGGCTACACCTTC,TRBJ1-2,NA,TRBV28,NA
CASSSPLGESTEAFF,TGTGCCAGCAGCTCTCCCTTGGGGGAATCGACTGAAGCTTTCTTT,TRBJ1-1,NA,TRBV7-3,NA
CASSLGSWYNEQFF,TGTGCCAGCAGCTTGGGCTCCTGGTACAATGAGCAGTTCTTC,TRBJ2-1,NA,TRBV7-6,NA
CASSQTGRRQGTNEKLFF,TGTGCCAGCAGCCAAACCGGAAGGCGGCAGGGAACTAATGAAAAACTGTTTTTT,TRBJ1-4,NA,TRBV4-2,NA
CATSRDLGEGELFF,TGTGCCACCAGCAGAGATCTCGGCGAGGGGGAACTGTTTTTT,TRBJ1-4,NA,TRBV15,NA
CASSLAGPRGSTIYF,TGTGCCAGCAGCTTAGCGGGGCCCAGGGGTTCCACCATATATTTT,TRBJ1-3,NA,TRBV7-3,NA
CATSRDRRQDEIETQYF,TGTGCCACCAGCAGAGATAGGCGCCAGGATGAGATAGAGACCCAGTACTTC,TRBJ2-5,NA,TRBV15,NA
CASSPYTGQNSQETQYF,TGTGCCAGCTCACCCTACACGGGACAGAACAGTCAAGAGACCCAGTACTTC,TRBJ2-5,once,TRBV18,TRBD1
CASSDRGGGNTIYF,TGTGCCAGCAGTGATAGAGGGGGCGGAAACACCATATATTTT,TRBJ1-3,NA,TRBV6-1,TRBD1
CAISEGRNTEALF,TGTGCCATCAGTGAGGGGCGGAACACTGAAGCTCTCTTT,TRBJ1-1,NA,TRBV10-3,NA
CASSFPPATNEKLFF,TGTGCCAGCAGTTTCCCCCCCGCAACTAATGAAAAACTGTTTTTT,TRBJ1-4,NA,TRBV28,NA
CASTHQGKQYF,TGTGCCAGCACCCATCAGGGAAAGCAGTACTTC,TRBJ2-7,NA,TRBV27,NA
CASSDLGSGRGDTQYF,TGTGCCAGCAGTGATCTCGGTAGCGGGAGGGGAGATACGCAGTATTTT,TRBJ2-3,NA,TRBV6-1,TRBD2
CASSVEGQKNQPQHF,TGTGCCAGCAGCGTGGAAGGACAGAAGAATCAGCCCCAGCATTTT,TRBJ1-5,NA,TRBV9,NA
CASSSHPPGQGYEQYF,TGTGCCAGCAGTTCCCACCCGCCGGGACAGGGCTACGAGCAGTACTTC,TRBJ2-7,NA,TRBV6-5,TRBD1
CASSVARGADGYTF,TGTGCCAGCAGTGTGGCTCGGGGGGCGGATGGCTACACCTTC,TRBJ1-2,NA,TRBV2,NA
CASRIGRNTGELFF,TGTGCCAGCAGGATTGGGAGAAACACCGGGGAGCTGTTTTTT,TRBJ2-2,NA,TRBV6-5,NA
CASGPRLAGSYEQYF,TGTGCTAGTGGGCCAAGACTAGCGGGGTCCTACGAGCAGTACTTC,TRBJ2-7,NA,TRBV12-5,TRBD2
CSVVSSGRSHREQYF,TGCAGCGTTGTGAGTAGCGGGAGGTCCCATAGGGAGCAGTACTTC,TRBJ2-7,NA,TRBV29-1,TRBD2
CASREQGYTEAFF,TGTGCCAGCAGAGAACAGGGATACACTGAAGCTTTCTTT,TRBJ1-1,few,TRBV6-1,NA
CASSLQGNTEAFF,TGTGCCAGCAGCTTGCAAGGAAACACTGAAGCTTTCTTT,TRBJ1-1,NA,TRBV5-6,NA